The sequence of this TCR beta chain was determined in a study of T cell responses to AZD1222 COVID-19 vaccine. General study results and limits: Clonal diversity was possibly underestimated, and white British individuals and females predominated among donors.

Points on this clone: Its target is unknown.

The CDR3 spans 15 residues. Losses at the gene ends were 3 bases for V and 7 bases for J; bases not matched to a gene: 6. Germline V gene sequence: CDR1 MNHEY, CDR2 SVGEGT. Here immunoSEQ multiplex PCR was the method, and the copy in TCRdb shows in-frame clones only, minus some. Of 85,000 to 110,000 clones listed, 80% to 90% are singletons. Source: peripheral blood, taken on day 0 of AZD1222 vaccination. The chain is built from TRBV6-2 or TRBV6-3 and TRBJ2-1; 10 bases line up with TRBD2. The sequence came from an adult in good health. This chain's CDR3 is CASSYASGSGNEQFF. For the CDR3, the DNA is TGTGCCAGCAGTTATGCTAGCGGGAGTGGGAATGAGCAGTTCTTC.